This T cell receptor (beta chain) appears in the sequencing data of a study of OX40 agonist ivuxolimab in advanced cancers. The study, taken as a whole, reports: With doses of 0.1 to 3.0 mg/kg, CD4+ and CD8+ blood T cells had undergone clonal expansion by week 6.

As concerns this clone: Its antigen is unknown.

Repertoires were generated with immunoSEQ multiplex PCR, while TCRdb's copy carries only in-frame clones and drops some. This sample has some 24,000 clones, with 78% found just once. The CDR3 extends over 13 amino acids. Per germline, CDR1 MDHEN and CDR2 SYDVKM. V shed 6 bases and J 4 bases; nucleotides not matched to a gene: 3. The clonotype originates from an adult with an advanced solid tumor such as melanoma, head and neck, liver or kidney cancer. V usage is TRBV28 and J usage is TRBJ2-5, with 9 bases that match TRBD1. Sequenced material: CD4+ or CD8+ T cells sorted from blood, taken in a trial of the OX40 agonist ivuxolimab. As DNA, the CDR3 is TGTGCCAGCAGGGAGACAGGGGGAGAGACCCAGTACTTC. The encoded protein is CASRETGGETQYF. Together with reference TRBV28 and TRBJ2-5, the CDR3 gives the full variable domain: DVKVTQSSRYLVKRTGEKVFLECVQDMDHENMFWYRQDPGLGLRLIYFSYDVKMKEKGDIPEGYSVSREKKERFSLILESASTNQTSMYLCASRETGGETQYFGPGTRLLVL.